These T cell receptor beta chains were read from a single sample in a study of control samples from healthy donors and cancer patients. Profiling relied on immunoSEQ multiplex PCR, and the TCRdb table lists in-frame clones only, not all of them. The top ten clones hold 5.7% of a sample with tens of thousands of clones, more than 70% of them seen once. Sequenced input: blood. These receptors originate from a woman between 45 and 65 years old in good health. CDR3s include the opening cysteine and the closing phenylalanine or tryptophan. The D gene is left open where the match is weak. Size tells how often a clone was seen (once, few, many) or the class of an expanded clone, and some rows leave it out.

>TRBV25-1|TRBD1|NA|TRBJ2-6
TGTGCCAGCAGTGAAGGACAGGTCCCCTCTGGGGCCAACGTCCTGACTTTC
CASSEGQVPSGANVLTF
>TRBV29-1|NA|NA|TRBJ2-4
TGCAGCGTTTCCCTAGCCAAAAACATTCAGTACTTC
CSVSLAKNIQYF
>TRBV10-3|TRBD2|few|TRBJ2-3
TGTGCCATCAATAGCGGGGGACCCACAGATACGCAGTATTTT
CAINSGGPTDTQYF
>TRBV25-1|NA|NA|TRBJ1-2
TGTGCCAGCAGTGAAATACAGGGCTATGGCTACACCTTC
CASSEIQGYGYTF
>TRBV24-1|NA|NA|TRBJ2-2
TGTGCCACCAGTGGGACCCAACAGAACACCGGGGAGCTGTTTTTT
CATSGTQQNTGELFF
>TRBV3-1/TRBV3-2|NA|NA|TRBJ2-1
TGTGCCAGCAGCCGTACCTCCTACAATGAGCAGTTCTTC
CASSRTSYNEQFF
>TRBV5-1|TRBD1|once|TRBJ2-1
TGCGCCAGCAGCTCCAACAGGGGAATAGGCTCCTACAATGAGCAGTTCTTC
CASSSNRGIGSYNEQFF
>TRBV4-2|TRBD1|NA|TRBJ1-1
TGTGCCAGCAGTCAGACAGGGGGCTACACTGAAGCTTTCTTT
CASSQTGGYTEAFF
>TRBV5-1|NA|NA|TRBJ1-1
TGCGCCAGCAGCGGGGCCCTAATCGGCGGGGGGGAAGCTTTCTTT
CASSGALIGGGEAFF
>TRBV24-1|TRBD2|once|TRBJ2-1
TGTGCCACCAGTGACATACCGGGACTAGCGGGGCAATACAATGAGCAGTTCTTC
CATSDIPGLAGQYNEQFF
>TRBV20-1|NA|once|TRBJ1-1
TGCAGTGCATCAGGGAACACTGAAGCTTTCTTT
CSASGNTEAFF
>TRBV6-5|TRBD1|NA|TRBJ1-2
TGTGCCAGCAGTCAACAGGGGGCTGGTGGCTACACCTTC
CASSQQGAGGYTF
>TRBV10-3|NA|NA|TRBJ2-1
TGTGCCATCAGCCCCGACGGGACCCAGGACAATGAGCAGTTCTTC
CAISPDGTQDNEQFF
>TRBV7-9|NA|NA|TRBJ1-2
TGTGCCAGCAGCCCCAATGAGATGTATGGCTACACCTTC
CASSPNEMYGYTF
>TRBV6-5|NA|NA|TRBJ2-3
TGTGCCAGCAGTTCGCCCCTCACAGATACGCAGTATTTT
CASSSPLTDTQYF
>TRBV7-9|NA|once|TRBJ1-1
TGTGCCAGCAGCCGCTGGGGGGCACGGGGGAACACTGAAGCTTTCTTT
CASSRWGARGNTEAFF